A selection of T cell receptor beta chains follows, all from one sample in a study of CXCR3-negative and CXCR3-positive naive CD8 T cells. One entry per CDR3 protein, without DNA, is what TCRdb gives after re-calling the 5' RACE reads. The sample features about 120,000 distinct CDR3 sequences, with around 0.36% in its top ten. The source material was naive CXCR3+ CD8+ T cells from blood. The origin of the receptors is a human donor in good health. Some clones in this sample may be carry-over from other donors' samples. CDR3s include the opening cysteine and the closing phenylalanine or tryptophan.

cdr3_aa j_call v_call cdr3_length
CASSQGGLGDYEQYF TRBJ2-7 TRBV4-1 15
CASSQDLPRDRPSYEQYF TRBJ2-7 TRBV4-3 18
CASSPDRGPNEQFF TRBJ2-1 TRBV13 14
CASSFGRGVDGYTF TRBJ1-2 TRBV13 14
CASSKTGGADQPQHF TRBJ1-5 TRBV7-9 15
CASSQDPGFREKLFF TRBJ1-4 TRBV4-1 15
CASSLFPEGRQLFF TRBJ1-4 TRBV12-3/TRBV12-4 14
CASSLGPGETDTQYF TRBJ2-3 TRBV7-8 15
CSARAAYSYEQYF TRBJ2-7 TRBV20-1 13
CASSFGGFSYEQYF TRBJ2-7 TRBV5-5 14
CASSMARELPEQFF TRBJ2-1 TRBV19 14
CASSRSSGGVADTQYF TRBJ2-3 TRBV7-9 16
CASSFGQGGGYEQYF TRBJ2-7 TRBV7-2 15
CSAEFPSPLAGVGEQYF TRBJ2-7 TRBV29-1 17
CSVDPTQGAHADTQYF TRBJ2-3 TRBV29-1 16
CASSSEWDTGELFF TRBJ2-2 TRBV7-3 14
CSVEDGMTEAFF TRBJ1-1 TRBV29-1 12
CASSQVAGVTDTQYF TRBJ2-3 TRBV3-1 15
CATSRGLAGGFTGELFF TRBJ2-2 TRBV15 17
CASSLAVVAGHDETQYF TRBJ2-5 TRBV7-6 17
CASSPGEGPRPPQHF TRBJ1-5 TRBV10-1 15
CASSLFLAGGPAKADTQYF TRBJ2-3 TRBV12-3/TRBV12-4 19
CASSKQGVPLYEQYF TRBJ2-7 TRBV21-1 15
CSAMLALYNEQFF TRBJ2-1 TRBV20-1 13
CSAREPSGQPYEQYF TRBJ2-7 TRBV20-1 15
CASSLAPNIYEQFF TRBJ2-1 TRBV7-2 14
CASTARAGPEAFF TRBJ1-1 TRBV28 13
CASSFWQGNTIYF TRBJ1-3 TRBV12-3/TRBV12-4 13
CASSLGQGARFVADTQYF TRBJ2-3 TRBV5-1 18
CATSPAAYSSEQYF TRBJ2-7 TRBV24-1 14
CASSGLPSSHEQYF TRBJ2-7 TRBV14 14
CASTGDGWDLRETQYF TRBJ2-5 TRBV12-3/TRBV12-4 16
CASMLRDRYTGELFF TRBJ2-2 TRBV28 15
CASSVETGMNTEAFF TRBJ1-1 TRBV9 15
CSVAPMGGYDEQFF TRBJ2-1 TRBV29-1 14
CASSPGYNSPLHF TRBJ1-6 TRBV6-5 13